Listed below are T cell receptor beta chains from one sample, sequenced in a study of T-cell memory formation after mild COVID-19. TCRdb re-called the 5' RACE reads through MiXCR, storing one row per CDR3 protein. Of roughly 120,000 distinct CDR3 sequences detected, approximately 15% appear once; the ten largest clones hold roughly 13%. Input material: PBMCs or a T cell subset sorted from them (not recorded which). These receptors originate from an adult woman who had mild COVID-19 (a few samples of this study predate the infection). Cell type and time point are not known. Both conserved end residues are part of each CDR3. Fields, in order: J gene, clone size, D gene, V gene, CDR3 DNA, CDR3 protein. A D gene is named only where the DNA matches it firmly. Not every row has a clone size; where given, it reads once, few, many or a size class.

TRBJ1-2	few	NA	TRBV29-1	TGCAGCGTTGAAGAGGCCCGCCCAACCAGGAGTTTCAACTATGGCTACACCTTC	CSVEEARPTRSFNYGYTF
TRBJ2-7	NA	NA	TRBV7-9	TGTGCCGCGACCGGATCCGGCTACGAGCAGTACTTC	CAATGSGYEQYF
TRBJ2-5	few	TRBD2	TRBV24-1	TGTGCCACCAGTGACGTAGCGGGAGCGCAAGAGACCCAGTACTTC	CATSDVAGAQETQYF
TRBJ1-5	NA	NA	TRBV12-5	TGTGCTAGTGGTTTGAACCTTATCTGGGTACAGAGCAATCAGCCCCAGCATTTT	CASGLNLIWVQSNQPQHF
TRBJ2-5	few	TRBD2	TRBV7-9	TGTGCCAGCAGCCCTCGGACTAGCAGGGCGGTCGGAGAGACCCAGTACTTC	CASSPRTSRAVGETQYF
TRBJ2-1	few	NA	TRBV11-2	TGTGCCAGCAGCCGCAACGAGGGGCATAGGAATGAGCAGTTCTTC	CASSRNEGHRNEQFF
TRBJ2-7	medium-sized	TRBD2	TRBV7-9	TGTGCCAGCAGCGCCCCAGCGGGGGTCGGCGAGCAGTACTTC	CASSAPAGVGEQYF
TRBJ2-2	NA	NA	TRBV4-3	TGCGCCAGCAGCCAAGATGTGAGGGGTAACACCGGGGAGCTGTTTTTT	CASSQDVRGNTGELFF
TRBJ2-4	NA	NA	TRBV2	TGTGCCAGCAGTGAAATAGTAGCCAAAAACATTCAGTACTTC	CASSEIVAKNIQYF
TRBJ2-3	once	NA	TRBV27	TGTGCCAGCAGTTTCGCGGGGCGCATAGATACGCAGTATTTT	CASSFAGRIDTQYF
TRBJ1-1	NA	NA	TRBV30	TGTGCCTGGAGTTCCCAGGGTGGCACTGAAGCTTTCTTT	CAWSSQGGTEAFF
TRBJ2-7	NA	TRBD1	TRBV9	TGTGCCAGCAGCGTAGCTCCTCTAACAGGGGCGATAACCTACGAGCAGTACTTC	CASSVAPLTGAITYEQYF
TRBJ1-5	NA	TRBD1	TRBV7-9	TGTGCCAGCAGCTTGGACAGGGGAGGAGGCAATCAGCCCCAGCATTTT	CASSLDRGGGNQPQHF
TRBJ2-2	NA	TRBD2	TRBV9	TGTGCCAGCAGCGTAGCCGCTAGCGGGAAGAACACCGGGGAGCTGTTTTTT	CASSVAASGKNTGELFF
TRBJ2-7	NA	TRBD1	TRBV5-1	TGCGCCAGCAGCTTCCGGACAGGGGAGAACGAGCAGTACTTC	CASSFRTGENEQYF
TRBJ2-3	NA	NA	TRBV5-1	TGCGCCAGCAGTCCCCCGGCAAGCGGACCGAGCACAGATACGCAGTATTTT	CASSPPASGPSTDTQYF
TRBJ2-3	NA	NA	TRBV20-1	TGCAGTGCTAGAGATTTCGCGGTAGGGGATACGCAGTATTTT	CSARDFAVGDTQYF
TRBJ2-7	NA	TRBD2	TRBV5-1	TGCGCCAGCAGCTTGGCCGGGGAGGGCGAGCAGTACTTC	CASSLAGEGEQYF
TRBJ2-7	NA	TRBD1	TRBV12-3/TRBV12-4	TGTGCCATTTCCCAGGGGGCTTACGAGCAGTACTTC	CAISQGAYEQYF
TRBJ1-5	NA	NA	TRBV7-9	TGTGCCAGCAGCTTAGCGGCGGGACAGCCCCAGCATTTT	CASSLAAGQPQHF
TRBJ2-7	NA	TRBD1	TRBV12-3/TRBV12-4	TGTGCCAGCAGTCGAGACAGGGGGCTCGACGAGCAGTACTTC	CASSRDRGLDEQYF
TRBJ2-3	NA	NA	TRBV6-1	TGTGCCACGCGGAGGGAAGACACAGATACGCAGTATTTT	CATRREDTDTQYF
TRBJ2-2	NA	TRBD2	TRBV7-7	TGTGCCAGCAGCTTATCCATCCAGGGAGGGACCGGGGAGCTGTTTTTT	CASSLSIQGGTGELFF
TRBJ2-2	few	NA	TRBV7-2	TGTGCCAGCAGCTTTTTTATTGGGTTTAGCGGGGAGCTGTTTTTT	CASSFFIGFSGELFF
TRBJ2-7	NA	TRBD1	TRBV5-1	TGCGCCAGCAGCTGGGACAGGGCCTACGAGCAGTACTTC	CASSWDRAYEQYF